This note documents a single T cell receptor (beta chain) sequence. This CDR3 is 15 amino acids long. J was trimmed by 9 bases and V by 2 bases; bases with no gene match: 7. The germline gives CDR1 SGDLS, CDR2 YYNGEE. Amplification of TCR beta CDR3 regions used RNA as the template. In the first-round RT-PCR of the TCR CDR3, the HTBI primer set was used. TCRdb itself ran the multiplex PCR reads through MiXCR, one entry per CDR3 protein. Of a few hundred thousand distinct CDR3 sequences in the sample, 15% to 18% were seen once. The data belong to a study of T cells in Graves' hyperthyroidism and ophthalmopathy. Uncontrolled infection, other autoimmune disease, pregnancy or lactation disqualified patients from enrolment. Orbital computed tomography, thyroid ultrasound, serum thyroxine and TRAb, and clinical symptoms together informed the diagnoses.

The sequencing input was blood. V gene TRBV9 combines with J gene TRBJ2-1, with TRBD1 matching 11 bases. This clonotype originated in a woman in her 30s with Graves' hyperthyroidism. DNA for the CDR3: TGTGCCAGCAGCGTCGCCGGGACAGGGGGGTCTGAGCAGTTCTTC. This encodes CASSVAGTGGSEQFF.